The 29 T cell receptor beta chains in this list originate from one sample, sequenced in a study of type 1 regulatory T cells. TCRdb re-called the reads through MiXCR, storing one row per CDR3 protein. The data show some 90,000 distinct CDR3 sequences, around 30% seen once. Sequenced input: CD4+ T cells, either the whole sample or a sorted fraction (not recorded which). Receptors originate from a human donor in good health.

The V call is TRBV3-1, the J call TRBJ2-1; TRBD1 matches at 7 bases. CDR3 length: 14 residues. Germline V gene data show CDR1 as LGHDT and CDR2 as YNNKEL (reference sequence). V lost 5 bases to trimming and J lost 3 bases; unmatched junction nucleotides: 4. The CDR3 coding sequence is TGTGCCAGCAGCTACCGGACAGGCTACAATGAGCAGTTCTTC. It yields the protein CASSYRTGYNEQFF.

Judged by abundance, this clonotype is medium-sized. The J gene is TRBJ2-5, the V gene TRBV20-1, with 8 bases lining up with TRBD1. This CDR3 has 12 amino acids. Germline trimming cut 5 bases from V and 5 bases from J; bases unmatched to any gene: 4. Germline CDR1 and CDR2: DFQATT and SNEGSKA (reference sequence). DNA of the CDR3: TGCAGTGCTGGACAGGGACGGGAGACCCAGTACTTC. The encoded protein is CSAGQGRETQYF.

Worth noting for this clonotype: One end of the junction varies from germline; a read error may be responsible. The chain is built from TRBV7-2 and TRBJ2-2, with D possibly being TRBD2 (6 bases). Germline V gives CDR1 SGHTA, CDR2 FQGNSA. CDR3 size: 15 residues. CDR3 bases: TGTGCCAGCAGCTTAGTTCAGGGAGACACCGGGGGGCTGTTTTTT. Protein: CASSLVQGDTGGLFF.

This sequence joins TRBV20-1 and TRBJ2-7; D perhaps matches TRBD2 (6 bases). This CDR3 comprises 12 residues. V was shortened by 3 bases and J by 4 bases, with 10 bases between the two germline ends. CDR1 and CDR2 from the germline V gene are DFQATT and SNEGSKA (reference sequence). The CDR3 nucleotides read TGCAGTGCTAGCGGGAGTAAGTACGAGCAGTACTTC. As protein: CSASGSKYEQYF.

The chain recombines TRBV5-1 with TRBJ2-2, with 8 bases aligning to TRBD1. The trim removed 5 bases at V and 4 bases at J, leaving 7 bases unmatched. This CDR3 has 15 residues. Germline lookup yields CDR1 SGHRS and CDR2 YFSETQ. CDR3 in DNA: TGCGCCAGCAGTCTGAATACAGGGGGCACCGGGGAGCTGTTTTTT. Protein sequence: CASSLNTGGTGELFF. Full variable domain (outside the CDR3, taken from reference TRBV5-1 and TRBJ2-2): KAGVTQTPRYLIKTRGQQVTLSCSPISGHRSVSWYQQTPGQGLQFLFEYFSETQRNKGNFPGRFSGRQFSNSRSEMNVSTLELGDSALYLCASSLNTGGTGELFFGEGSRLTVL.

Only a few counts were recorded for this clonotype. The chain has TRBV27 and TRBJ2-1; D is unresolved. The CDR3 is 11 residues long. V lost 5 bases to trimming and J lost 9 bases, with 8 bases between them. Germline-derived CDR1 and CDR2 are MNHEY and SMNVEV (reference sequence). CDR3 DNA sequence: TGTGCCAGCAGTGCATCGAGTGAGCAGTTCTTC. Residues: CASSASSEQFF.

Only a few counts were recorded for this clonotype. This chain joins TRBV5-5 and TRBJ2-1; D might be TRBD1 (6 bases). Germline V gene sequence: CDR1 SGHKS, CDR2 YYEKEE (reference sequence). The CDR3 contains 12 residues. The V end lost 0 bases, the J end lost 10 bases, and 8 bases lay between the germline ends. The CDR3: CASSLGTAEQFF. The CDR3 nucleotides read TGTGCCAGCAGCTTGGGGACAGCCGAGCAGTTCTTC.

V gene TRBV10-2 combines with J gene TRBJ2-2; 7 bases agree with TRBD2. Germline V lookup: CDR1 WSHSY, CDR2 SAAADI. Losses at the gene ends were 6 bases for V and 5 bases for J; bases not matched to a gene: 18. CDR3 length: 18 residues. The CDR3 nucleotides read TGCGCCAGCAGCAAAGGAATTCGTACGCGGGAGAAGACCGGGGAGCTGTTTTTT. As protein: CASSKGIRTREKTGELFF.

This chain connects TRBV20-1 to TRBJ2-2; no clear D. V dropped 7 bases and J dropped 0 bases, with 6 bases sitting between them. CDR3 size: 12 residues. CDR1 is DFQATT and CDR2 is SNEGSKA in the germline V gene (reference sequence). The CDR3 region is CSEVTNTGELFF. The CDR3 nucleotides are TGCAGTGAAGTCACGAACACCGGGGAGCTGTTTTTT.

V is TRBV6-6 and J is TRBJ2-1; TRBD2 aligns across 9 bases. Trimming removed 5 bases from V and 4 bases from J; junction bases left unmatched: 6. This CDR3 comprises 15 residues. The germline V gene encodes CDR1 MNHNY and CDR2 SVGAGI (reference sequence). The CDR3 loop reads CASSRLAEDYNEQFF. The CDR3 DNA sequence: TGTGCCAGCAGTCGACTAGCGGAAGATTACAATGAGCAGTTCTTC.

This clonotype has a count of ten or more. V is TRBV18 and J is TRBJ2-1, with unresolved D. This CDR3 comprises 11 residues. Germline V gene lookup returns CDR1 KGHSH and CDR2 LQKENI. The germline V and J ends were trimmed by 6 bases and 3 bases, with 3 bases remaining between them. For the CDR3, the DNA is TGTGCCAGCTCCGACTACAATGAGCAGTTCTTC. It encodes CASSDYNEQFF.

The chain couples TRBV7-2 to TRBJ2-7; the match to TRBD1 covers 10 bases. The V gene end was trimmed by 2 bases and the J gene end by 5 bases; junction bases not matched to a gene: 9. The V gene's germline CDR1 is SGHTA and CDR2 FQGNSA. This CDR3 spans 16 amino acids. Here the CDR3 DNA reads TGTGCCAGCAGCTTACCGCTCGGACAGGGGGGCGACGAGCAGTACTTC. It yields the protein CASSLPLGQGGDEQYF.

This sequence joins TRBV7-9 and TRBJ2-1; 7 bases match TRBD2. Germline CDR1 is SEHNR and CDR2 is FQNEAQ (reference sequence). The CDR3 is 15 residues long. Trimming removed 5 bases from V and 11 bases from J; junction bases left unmatched: 15. The CDR3 DNA follows: TGTGCCAGCAGCCCCGGACTAGGGGTTGTTGGTAAGCAGTTCTTC. It translates to CASSPGLGVVGKQFF.

The chain employs TRBV6-6 and TRBJ2-1; no clear D. The CDR3 extends over 13 amino acids. Trimming pared 1 base from V and 3 bases from J, leaving 4 bases between. The germline gives CDR1 MNHNY, CDR2 SVGAGI (reference sequence). The CDR3 DNA reads as TGTGCCAGCAGTTACTTGGACTACAATGAGCAGTTCTTC. This codes for CASSYLDYNEQFF.

This clonotype has just a few counts. This rearrangement joins TRBV10-3 to TRBJ2-1; possibly TRBD2 for D (5 bases). CDR3 length: 11 amino acids. Looked up from germline, CDR1 is ENHRY and CDR2 is SYGVKD. With 3 bases removed from V and 13 bases from J, the gap between germline ends came to 10 bases. This chain's CDR3 is CAISEMREQFF. In DNA form, the CDR3 reads TGTGCCATCAGTGAAATGAGGGAACAGTTCTTC.

The genes are TRBV19 and TRBJ2-1; the D gene could be TRBD1 or TRBD2 (5 bases each). Germline V gives CDR1 LNHDA, CDR2 SQIVND (reference sequence). Trimming took 7 bases from V and 10 from J, leaving 14 bases between them. The CDR3 covers 12 residues. The CDR3 sequence is CASMDGGYEQFF. The CDR3 bases are TGTGCCAGTATGGATGGGGGTTACGAGCAGTTCTTC.

The V call is TRBV19, the J call TRBJ2-1; 7 bases match TRBD1. The junction had 6 bases not matched to a gene; V was cut back by 5 bases and J by 8 bases. The germline V gene has CDR1 LNHDA and CDR2 SQIVND (reference sequence). The CDR3 sequence is 13 residues long. The CDR3 reads CASSGTAPDEQFF. The CDR3 DNA follows: TGTGCCAGTAGTGGGACAGCACCTGATGAGCAGTTCTTC.

V usage is TRBV15 and J usage is TRBJ2-7; 7 nucleotides match TRBD1. V shed 1 base and J 7 bases; nucleotides not matched to a gene: 10. CDR1 is LNHNV and CDR2 is YYDKDF in the germline V gene (reference sequence). The CDR3 is 15 residues long. The CDR3 region has the DNA TGTGCCACCAGCAGAGTAGACAGGGATGTGAGAGAGCAGTACTTC. It yields the protein CATSRVDRDVREQYF.

This clonotype was seen a handful of times. This chain links TRBV12-3 or TRBV12-4 with TRBJ2-3, with D hard to call. The length of the CDR3 is 12 residues. V lost 6 bases, J lost 4 bases, and 8 bases lay in between. The CDR3 DNA sequence: TGTGCCAGCAGCATAGTGGCAGATACGCAGTATTTT. Translation: CASSIVADTQYF.

V and J are TRBV5-1 and TRBJ2-7; 15 bases are a match to TRBD2. The ends lost 4 bases at V and 6 bases at J; junction bases unmatched: 5. From germline, CDR1 is SGHRS and CDR2 YFSETQ. The CDR3 loop spans 15 amino acids. The chain's CDR3 is CASSPGLAGGREQYF. In DNA form, the CDR3 reads TGCGCCAGCAGCCCAGGACTAGCGGGAGGGCGCGAGCAGTACTTC.

The gene calls are TRBV5-1 and TRBJ2-2; no clear D gene. Trimming stripped 0 bases from V and 6 bases from J, with 9 bases between. Germline values: CDR1 SGHRS, CDR2 YFSETQ. The CDR3 has 14 residues. This chain's CDR3 is CASSLGPVPGELFF. For the CDR3, the DNA is TGCGCCAGCAGCTTGGGTCCGGTCCCCGGGGAGCTGTTTTTT.

The chain employs TRBV6-1 and TRBJ2-5; D call uncertain. Germline-derived CDR1 and CDR2 are MNHNS and SASEGT. CDR3 length: 14 residues. Trimming pared 3 bases from V and 5 bases from J, leaving 13 bases between. CDR3 amino acids: CASSDSPNGETQYF. CDR3 coding DNA: TGTGCCAGCAGTGATTCGCCAAATGGGGAGACCCAGTACTTC.

The chain is built from TRBV20-1 and TRBJ1-5, with D uncertain. This CDR3 comprises 15 residues. The V end was cut by 1 base, the J end by 7 bases, with 17 bases between. Per germline, CDR1 DFQATT and CDR2 SNEGSKA (reference sequence). In DNA, the CDR3 is TGCAGTGCTAGAGCGGTCCCCGGGGTCGGGCAGCCCCAGCATTTT. Encoded protein: CSARAVPGVGQPQHF.

The V call is TRBV2, the J call TRBJ2-1; 10 positions match TRBD2. The V and J ends lost 9 bases and 10 bases, in that order; junction bases with no gene match: 12. Per the germline V gene, CDR1 is SNHLY and CDR2 is FYNNEI. The CDR3 is 14 residues long. The CDR3: CASVRETSGLEQFF. The CDR3 DNA reads as TGTGCCAGTGTCCGGGAGACTAGCGGGTTGGAGCAGTTCTTC. The variable domain in full, completed from reference TRBV2 and TRBJ2-1, reads EPEVTQTPSHQVTQMGQEVILRCVPISNHLYFYWYRQILGQKVEFLVSFYNNEISEKSEIFDDQFSVERPDGSNFTLKIRSTKLEDSAMYFCASVRETSGLEQFFGPGTRLTVL.

The chain employs TRBV7-2 and TRBJ2-1; the D call may be TRBD1 or TRBD2 (5 bases each). The CDR3 spans 13 residues. CDR1 is SGHTA and CDR2 is FQGNSA in the germline V gene. V was pared by 2 bases and J by 12 bases, with 14 bases between. This CDR3 is CASSLTGTSLQFF. The DNA of the CDR3 is TGTGCCAGCAGCTTAACTGGGACCTCTTTGCAGTTCTTC. The whole variable domain, filled in from reference TRBV7-2 and TRBJ2-1, reads GAGVSQSPSNKVTEKGKDVELRCDPISGHTALYWYRQSLGQGLEFLIYFQGNSAPDKSGLPSDRFSAERTGGSVSTLTIQRTQQEDSAVYLCASSLTGTSLQFFGPGTRLTVL.

This clonotype was recorded a few times. The rearrangement joins TRBV7-9 to TRBJ1-2; the match to TRBD1 covers 8 bases. CDR1 is SEHNR, CDR2 FQNEAQ, per germline (reference sequence). The CDR3 runs to 14 residues. V lost 5 bases to trimming and J lost 8 bases; unmatched junction nucleotides: 10. The CDR3 coding sequence is TGTGCCAGCAGCCCCAGCGGGGGGACAGGCGGCTACACCTTC. It translates to CASSPSGGTGGYTF.

V gene TRBV7-8 combines with J gene TRBJ2-7; D is possibly TRBD1 (6 bases). V lost 5 bases to trimming and J lost 6 bases, with 23 bases between them. The CDR3 totals 16 residues. Germline lookup yields CDR1 SGHVS and CDR2 FQNEAQ. The CDR3 loop is CASSRPWAGAGSEQYF. As DNA, the CDR3 is TGTGCCAGCAGCCGCCCTTGGGCAGGGGCGGGTTCCGAGCAGTACTTC.

This clonotype was observed a few times. The CDR3 DNA follows: TGCAGTGCTATCGACCCGGGACTAGCTTACAATGAGCAGTTCTTC. Its translation is CSAIDPGLAYNEQFF. The V call is TRBV20-1, the J call TRBJ2-1; 9 positions match TRBD2. Germline loops: CDR1 DFQATT, CDR2 SNEGSKA (reference sequence). Germline trimming cut 4 bases from V and 4 bases from J; bases unmatched to any gene: 8. This CDR3 has 15 residues.

The chain couples TRBV20-1 to TRBJ2-3; D may be TRBD1 or TRBD2 (6 bases each). Germline assignment: CDR1 DFQATT and CDR2 SNEGSKA (reference sequence). This CDR3 contains 14 residues. V lost 5 bases and J lost 0, with 12 bases in between. CDR3 in DNA: TGCAGTGCTCCGCTAGGGGGGAGCACAGATACGCAGTATTTT. Protein product: CSAPLGGSTDTQYF.